Each of the 9 T cell receptor beta chains below was sequenced from the same sample in a study of blood T cell repertoires in COVID-19. The data were produced by immunoSEQ multiplex PCR, yet TCRdb's version contains in-frame clones alone and is incomplete. This repertoire shows more than 40,000 clones, 88% found once; its top ten account for 8% to 10%. Source material: peripheral blood. The receptors were sampled from a man aged 50 or older with active COVID-19.

The chain employs TRBV28 and TRBJ1-5; 7 bases agree with TRBD1. The CDR3 length is 15 residues. Per germline, CDR1 MDHEN and CDR2 SYDVKM. Trimming at V came to 1 base and at J to 11 bases, leaving 11 bases not matched to a gene. This CDR3 reads CASSLLGTEGLSQHF. CDR3 nucleotide sequence: TGTGCCAGCAGTTTATTGGGGACAGAGGGCCTCTCCCAGCATTTT. Variable domain in full (rest from reference TRBV28 and TRBJ1-5): DVKVTQSSRYLVKRTGEKVFLECVQDMDHENMFWYRQDPGLGLRLIYFSYDVKMKEKGDIPEGYSVSREKKERFSLILESASTNQTSMYLCASSLLGTEGLSQHFGDGTRLSIL.

This sequence joins TRBV27 and TRBJ1-2; D is perhaps TRBD1 (5 bases). The V end was cut by 2 bases, the J end by 8 bases, with 15 bases between. Per germline, CDR1 MNHEY and CDR2 SMNVEV (reference sequence). The CDR3 contains 14 residues. This CDR3 is CASSLRGSPRGYTF. The CDR3 region has the DNA TGTGCCAGCAGTTTAAGGGGCAGCCCAAGGGGCTACACCTTC.

The chain employs TRBV4-1 and TRBJ2-7, with 9 bases lining up with TRBD1. J was trimmed by 4 bases and V by 2 bases; bases with no gene match: 9. Germline V gene sequence: CDR1 MGHRA, CDR2 YSYEKL. This CDR3 contains 16 residues. CDR3 amino acids: CASSQLLGQGIYEQYF. DNA of the CDR3: TGCGCCAGCAGCCAACTCCTTGGACAGGGGATATACGAGCAGTACTTC.

The DNA of the CDR3 is TGTGCCAGCAGCTCAACCGGGACAGGGATCCGAGACGGGGAGCTGTTTTTT. It is translated as CASSSTGTGIRDGELFF. V and J are TRBV7-3 and TRBJ2-2; 9 bases align to TRBD1. The V gene end was trimmed by 4 bases and the J gene end by 7 bases; junction bases not matched to a gene: 13. Germline CDR1 is SGHTA and CDR2 is FQGTGA. This CDR3 region has 17 residues.

The CDR3, as DNA: TGTGCCAGCAGGGACACCTTGGGACTAGGGACCACAGATACGCAGTATTTT. This translates into CASRDTLGLGTTDTQYF. The chain links TRBV2 to TRBJ2-3; 8 nucleotides align to TRBD2. After removal of 6 bases from V and 2 bases from J, the junction contained 13 bases not matched to a gene. Germline assignment: CDR1 SNHLY and CDR2 FYNNEI. CDR3 length: 17 amino acids.

V is TRBV30 and J is TRBJ2-7; weak D call: TRBD1 (5 bases). Germline V gene lookup returns CDR1 GTSNPN and CDR2 SVGIG (reference sequence). This CDR3 is 13 amino acids long. V gave up 0 bases and J gave up 7 bases, with 13 bases separating them. The CDR3 reads CAWSVLGRDEQYF. CDR3 coding DNA: TGTGCCTGGAGTGTACTCGGCAGGGATGAGCAGTACTTC.

CDR3 in amino acids: CASSLTGTGRNEQYF. CDR3 coding DNA: TGTGCCAGCAGTTTAACCGGGACAGGGCGTAACGAGCAGTACTTC. The chain is built from TRBV6-5 and TRBJ2-7, with 9 bases matching TRBD1. The CDR3 has 15 amino acids. Germline lookup yields CDR1 MNHEY and CDR2 SVGAGI. J lost 5 bases, V lost 4 bases, and 9 bases had no gene match.

The chain recombines TRBV9 with TRBJ1-4; 8 bases agree with TRBD1. V was clipped by 4 bases and J by 7 bases; unmatched bases: 6. The CDR3 sequence is 14 residues long. The germline V gene has CDR1 SGDLS and CDR2 YYNGEE. The CDR3 loop reads CASSPGTGSEKLFF. The CDR3 DNA reads as TGTGCCAGCAGCCCCGGGACAGGCAGTGAAAAACTGTTTTTT.

This clone was seen a handful of times. V and J are TRBV6-5 and TRBJ2-5; TRBD2 agrees at 8 bases. CDR1 is MNHEY, CDR2 SVGAGI, per germline. V shed 7 bases, J shed 5 bases, and the junction held 9 bases outside the gene matches. This CDR3 comprises 14 residues. The CDR3 sequence: CASNPAGDGETQYF. CDR3 DNA sequence: TGTGCCAGCAATCCAGCGGGGGACGGGGAGACCCAGTACTTC.